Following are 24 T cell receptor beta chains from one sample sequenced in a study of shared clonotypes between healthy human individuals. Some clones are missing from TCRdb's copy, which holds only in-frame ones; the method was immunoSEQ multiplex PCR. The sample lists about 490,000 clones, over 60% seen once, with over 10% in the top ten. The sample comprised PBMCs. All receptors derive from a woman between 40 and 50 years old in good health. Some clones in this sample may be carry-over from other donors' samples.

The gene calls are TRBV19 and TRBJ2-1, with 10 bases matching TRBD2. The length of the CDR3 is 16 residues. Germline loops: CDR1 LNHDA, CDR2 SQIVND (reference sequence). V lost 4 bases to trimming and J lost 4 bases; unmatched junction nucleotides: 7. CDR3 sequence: CASSNRLAGLYNEQFF. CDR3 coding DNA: TGTGCCAGTAGTAACAGACTAGCGGGCTTATACAATGAGCAGTTCTTC.

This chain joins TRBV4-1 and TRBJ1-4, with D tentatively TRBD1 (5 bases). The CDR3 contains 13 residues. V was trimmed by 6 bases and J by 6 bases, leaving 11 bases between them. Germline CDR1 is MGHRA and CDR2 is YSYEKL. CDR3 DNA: TGCGCCAGCAGGGGCAGGGTGGATGAAAAACTGTTTTTT. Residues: CASRGRVDEKLFF.

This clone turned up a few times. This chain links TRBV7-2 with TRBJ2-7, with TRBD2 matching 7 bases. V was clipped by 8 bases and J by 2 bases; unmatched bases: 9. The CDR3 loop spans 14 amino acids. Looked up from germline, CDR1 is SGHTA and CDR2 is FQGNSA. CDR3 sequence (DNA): TGTGCCAGCCGGGGAGCGGGGTCAGCCTACGAGCAGTACTTC. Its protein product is CASRGAGSAYEQYF.

CDR3 in amino acids: CATRPAGPTDTQYF. In nucleotides, the CDR3 is TGCGCCACCCGCCCAGCGGGACCCACAGATACGCAGTATTTT. The genes are TRBV5-1 and TRBJ2-3, with 7 bases matching TRBD2. The V segment lost 9 bases and the J segment 2 bases; nucleotides outside the gene matches: 9. Germline V gives CDR1 SGHRS, CDR2 YFSETQ. The CDR3 contains 14 residues.

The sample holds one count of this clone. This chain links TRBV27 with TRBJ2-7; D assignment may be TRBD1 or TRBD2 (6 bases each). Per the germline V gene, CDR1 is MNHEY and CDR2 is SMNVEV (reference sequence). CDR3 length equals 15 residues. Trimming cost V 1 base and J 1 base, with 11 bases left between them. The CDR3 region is CASSLWGDNSYEQYF. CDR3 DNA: TGTGCCAGCAGTTTATGGGGGGACAATTCCTACGAGCAGTACTTC.

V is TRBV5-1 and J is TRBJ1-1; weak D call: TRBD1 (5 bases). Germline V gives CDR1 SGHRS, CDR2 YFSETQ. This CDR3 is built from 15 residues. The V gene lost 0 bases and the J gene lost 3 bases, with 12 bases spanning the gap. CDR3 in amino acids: CASSLAGAGDTEAFF. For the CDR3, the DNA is TGCGCCAGCAGCTTGGCTGGTGCGGGGGACACTGAAGCTTTCTTT.

The CDR3 DNA reads TGTGCCATCAGTGAAGGTTCAGCCCAGCATTTT. Translated, it gives CAISEGSAQHF. This rearrangement joins TRBV10-3 to TRBJ1-5; D is ambiguous. V was shortened by 3 bases and J by 11 bases, with 8 bases between the two germline ends. CDR1 is ENHRY, CDR2 SYGVKD, per germline. The CDR3 has 11 amino acids.

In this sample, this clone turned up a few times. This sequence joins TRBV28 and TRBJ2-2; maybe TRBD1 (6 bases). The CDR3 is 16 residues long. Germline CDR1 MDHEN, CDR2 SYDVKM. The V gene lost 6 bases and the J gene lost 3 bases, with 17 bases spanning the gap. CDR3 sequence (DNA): TGTGCCAGCAGCCTACTAACAGGGACCTACACCGGGGAGCTGTTTTTT. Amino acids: CASSLLTGTYTGELFF. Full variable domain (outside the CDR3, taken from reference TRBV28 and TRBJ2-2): DVKVTQSSRYLVKRTGEKVFLECVQDMDHENMFWYRQDPGLGLRLIYFSYDVKMKEKGDIPEGYSVSREKKERFSLILESASTNQTSMYLCASSLLTGTYTGELFFGEGSRLTVL.

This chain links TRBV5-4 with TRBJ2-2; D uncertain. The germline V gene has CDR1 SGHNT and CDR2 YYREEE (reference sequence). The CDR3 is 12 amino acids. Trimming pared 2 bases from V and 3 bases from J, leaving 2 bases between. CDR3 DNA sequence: TGTGCCAGCAGCTTCTACACCGGGGAGCTGTTTTTT. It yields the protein CASSFYTGELFF.

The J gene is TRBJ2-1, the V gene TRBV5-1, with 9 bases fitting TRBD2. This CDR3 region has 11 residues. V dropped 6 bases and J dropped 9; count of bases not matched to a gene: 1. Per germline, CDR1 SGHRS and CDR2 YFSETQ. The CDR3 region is CASTSGIEQFF. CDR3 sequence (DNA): TGCGCCAGCACTAGCGGGATTGAGCAGTTCTTC.

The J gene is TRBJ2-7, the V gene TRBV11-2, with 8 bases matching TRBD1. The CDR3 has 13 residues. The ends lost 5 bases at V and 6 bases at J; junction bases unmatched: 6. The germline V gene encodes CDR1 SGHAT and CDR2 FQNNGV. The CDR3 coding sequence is TGTGCCAGCAGCCCGACAGGGGTTGGCGAGCAGTACTTC. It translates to CASSPTGVGEQYF.

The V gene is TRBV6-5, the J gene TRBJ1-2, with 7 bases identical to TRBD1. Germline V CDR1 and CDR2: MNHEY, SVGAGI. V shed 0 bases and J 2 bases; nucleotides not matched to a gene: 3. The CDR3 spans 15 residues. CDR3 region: CASSYSMTGNYGYTF. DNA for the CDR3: TGTGCCAGCAGTTACTCCATGACAGGGAACTATGGCTACACCTTC.

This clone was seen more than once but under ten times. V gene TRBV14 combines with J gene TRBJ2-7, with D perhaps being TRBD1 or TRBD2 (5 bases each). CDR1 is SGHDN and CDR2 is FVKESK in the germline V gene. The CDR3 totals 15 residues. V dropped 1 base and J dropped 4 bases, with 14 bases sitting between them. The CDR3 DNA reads TGTGCCAGCAGCCAAGGGCCGGGACCCCGATACGAGCAGTACTTC. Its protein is CASSQGPGPRYEQYF. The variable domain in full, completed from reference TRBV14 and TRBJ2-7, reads EAGVTQFPSHSVIEKGQTVTLRCDPISGHDNLYWYRRVMGKEIKFLLHFVKESKQDESGMPNNRFLAERTGGTYSTLKVQPAELEDSGVYFCASSQGPGPRYEQYFGPGTRLTVT.

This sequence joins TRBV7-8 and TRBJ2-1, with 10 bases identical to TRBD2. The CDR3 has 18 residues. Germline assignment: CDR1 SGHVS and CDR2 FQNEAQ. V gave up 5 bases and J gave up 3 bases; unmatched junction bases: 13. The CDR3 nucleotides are TGTGCCAGCAGCGACAAAGTGGAGCGGGAGGGCATCTACAATGAGCAGTTCTTC. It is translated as CASSDKVEREGIYNEQFF. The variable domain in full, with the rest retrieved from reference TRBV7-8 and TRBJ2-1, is GAGVSQSPRYKVAKRGQDVALRCDPISGHVSLFWYQQALGQGPEFLTYFQNEAQLDKSGLPSDRFFAERPEGSVSTLKIQRTQQEDSAVYLCASSDKVEREGIYNEQFFGPGTRLTVL.

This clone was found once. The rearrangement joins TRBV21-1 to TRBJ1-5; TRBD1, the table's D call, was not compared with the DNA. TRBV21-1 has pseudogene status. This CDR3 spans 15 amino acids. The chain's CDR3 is CASSNRTGGLQPQHF. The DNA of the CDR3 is TGTGCCAGCAGCAACCGGACAGGGGGCCTTCAGCCCCAGCATTTT.

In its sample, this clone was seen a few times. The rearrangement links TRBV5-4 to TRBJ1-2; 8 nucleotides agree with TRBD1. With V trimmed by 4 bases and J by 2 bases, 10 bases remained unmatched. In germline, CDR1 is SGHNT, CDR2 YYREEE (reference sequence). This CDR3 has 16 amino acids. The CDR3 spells CASSLAGGQRNYGYTF. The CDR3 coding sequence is TGTGCCAGCAGCCTGGCAGGGGGCCAGAGGAACTATGGCTACACCTTC.

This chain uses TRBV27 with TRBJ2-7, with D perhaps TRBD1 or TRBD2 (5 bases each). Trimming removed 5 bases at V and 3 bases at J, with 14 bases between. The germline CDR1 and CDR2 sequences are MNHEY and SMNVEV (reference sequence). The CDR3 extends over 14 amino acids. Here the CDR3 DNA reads TGTGCCAGCAGTGAGAGACCTGGGGGCTACGAGCAGTACTTC. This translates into CASSERPGGYEQYF.

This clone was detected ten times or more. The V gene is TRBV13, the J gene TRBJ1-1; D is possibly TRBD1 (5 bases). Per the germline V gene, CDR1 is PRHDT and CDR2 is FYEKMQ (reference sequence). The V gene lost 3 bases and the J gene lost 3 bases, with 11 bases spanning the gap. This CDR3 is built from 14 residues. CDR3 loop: CASSFTARDTEAFF. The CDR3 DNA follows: TGTGCCAGCAGCTTTACCGCCAGGGACACTGAAGCTTTCTTT.

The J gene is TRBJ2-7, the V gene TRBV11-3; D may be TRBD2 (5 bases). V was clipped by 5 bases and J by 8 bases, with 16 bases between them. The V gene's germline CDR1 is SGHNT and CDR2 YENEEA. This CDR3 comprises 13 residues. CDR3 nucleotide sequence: TGTGCCAGCAGCCTAGGAGGCAGACACAAGCAGTACTTC. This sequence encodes CASSLGGRHKQYF.

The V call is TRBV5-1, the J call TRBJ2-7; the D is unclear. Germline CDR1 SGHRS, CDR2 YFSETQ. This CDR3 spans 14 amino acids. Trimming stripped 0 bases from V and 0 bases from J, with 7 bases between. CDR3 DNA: TGCGCCAGCAGCTTGGTTAGCTCCTCCTACGAGCAGTACTTC. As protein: CASSLVSSSYEQYF.

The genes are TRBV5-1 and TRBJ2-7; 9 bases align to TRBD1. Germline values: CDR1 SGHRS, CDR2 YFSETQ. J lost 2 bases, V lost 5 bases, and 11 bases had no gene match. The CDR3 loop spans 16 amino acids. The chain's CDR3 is CASSYGQGRTTYEQYF. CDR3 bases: TGCGCCAGCAGTTACGGACAGGGGAGAACAACCTACGAGCAGTACTTC.

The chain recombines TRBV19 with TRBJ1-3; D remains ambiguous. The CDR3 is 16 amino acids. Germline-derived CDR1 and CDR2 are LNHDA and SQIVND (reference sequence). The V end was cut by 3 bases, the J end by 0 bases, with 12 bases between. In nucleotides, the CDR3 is TGTGCCAGTAGTATTGGCCCTCCCTCCTCTGGAAACACCATATATTTT. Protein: CASSIGPPSSGNTIYF.

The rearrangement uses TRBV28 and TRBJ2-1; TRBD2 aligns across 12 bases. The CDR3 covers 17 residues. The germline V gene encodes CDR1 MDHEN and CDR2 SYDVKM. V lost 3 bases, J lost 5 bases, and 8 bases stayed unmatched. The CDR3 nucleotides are TGTGCCAGCAGTTTTACTAGCGGGAGGTCCAATCACAATGAGCAGTTCTTC. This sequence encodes CASSFTSGRSNHNEQFF.

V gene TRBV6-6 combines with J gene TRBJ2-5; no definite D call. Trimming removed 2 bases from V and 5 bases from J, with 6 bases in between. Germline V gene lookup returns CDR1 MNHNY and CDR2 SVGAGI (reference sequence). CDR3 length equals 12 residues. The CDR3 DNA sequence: TGTGCCAGCAGTTACGGTTCGGAGACCCAGTACTTC. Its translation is CASSYGSETQYF.